This TCR beta chain originates from a study of T-cell reconstitution after alpha-beta-depleted transplantation in children. This clonotype showed up many times. The CDR3 is 16 amino acids. Germline V gene data show CDR1 as SQVTM and CDR2 as ANQGSEA. The V end was cut by 2 bases, the J end by 2 bases, with 18 bases between. Unique molecular identifiers were used to barcode this TCRbeta library. TCRdb used MiXCR to reprocess the PCR reads, holding one entry per CDR3 protein. The data hold a few hundred thousand distinct CDR3 sequences, with approximately 10% observed a single time. The receptor's source is a male patient under 10 years old who had a stem cell transplant for chronic granulomatous disease, so the T cells may come from the graft donor. Sample: peripheral blood, taken 180 days after TCRalphabeta/CD19-depleted stem cell transplant. This chain uses TRBV29-1 with TRBJ1-2; D is unresolved. The CDR3 reads CSVETPVPRMNYGYTF. The CDR3 region has the DNA TGCAGCGTTGAAACCCCAGTGCCGAGGATGAACTATGGCTACACCTTC.